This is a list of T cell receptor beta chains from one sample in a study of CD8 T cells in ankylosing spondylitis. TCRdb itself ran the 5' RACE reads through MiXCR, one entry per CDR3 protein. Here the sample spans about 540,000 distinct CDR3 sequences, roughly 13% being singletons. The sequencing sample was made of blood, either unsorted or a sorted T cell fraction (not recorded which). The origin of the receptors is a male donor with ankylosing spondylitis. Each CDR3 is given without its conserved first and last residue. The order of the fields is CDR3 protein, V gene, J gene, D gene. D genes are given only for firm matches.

ASSKTGGGYYNEQF	TRBV5-1	TRBJ2-1	TRBD1
SARESSSYNEQF	TRBV20-1	TRBJ2-1	TRBD2
ASSTLGDNQPQH	TRBV5-5	TRBJ1-5	.
ASTITTGNEQF	TRBV12-3/TRBV12-4	TRBJ2-1	TRBD1
ASSQLGAGDRNEQF	TRBV3-1	TRBJ2-1	TRBD2
SAPTSGENNEQF	TRBV20-1	TRBJ2-1	TRBD2
ASSLLVDSGELF	TRBV5-1	TRBJ2-2	.
ASSRRESLGALSSYNEQF	TRBV4-2	TRBJ2-1	.
SAREYRDEQY	TRBV20-1	TRBJ2-7	.
SASIPMNTGELF	TRBV20-1	TRBJ2-2	.
ASSLRGREDTQY	TRBV7-2	TRBJ2-3	TRBD2
ASSFYLASGRGSYNEQF	TRBV12-3/TRBV12-4	TRBJ2-1	TRBD2
ASSALTGPLNSPLH	TRBV12-3/TRBV12-4	TRBJ1-6	TRBD1
ASSPERGQPQH	TRBV27	TRBJ1-5	.
ASSREPGSTGELF	TRBV3-1	TRBJ2-2	.
ASGIPGGPNEKLF	TRBV28	TRBJ1-4	TRBD1
ATSRAGSGANVLT	TRBV15	TRBJ2-6	.
ASSWDGNTEAF	TRBV12-3/TRBV12-4	TRBJ1-1	.
ASSLRPDRYTGELF	TRBV12-3/TRBV12-4	TRBJ2-2	.
ASYDSGLNEKLF	TRBV19	TRBJ1-4	.
ASRDRGRGNEQF	TRBV19	TRBJ2-1	TRBD1
ASRPPGTFSYNEQF	TRBV5-1	TRBJ2-1	.
ASSLNGAQPQH	TRBV12-3/TRBV12-4	TRBJ1-5	.
ASSLDPRTSGRYTDTQY	TRBV11-2	TRBJ2-3	TRBD2
ASSLGIQSGYT	TRBV28	TRBJ1-2	.
ASSFSTGNTGELF	TRBV27	TRBJ2-2	.
ASSLAGYTQY	TRBV11-2	TRBJ2-3	.
ASSMGLAASTDTQY	TRBV7-7	TRBJ2-3	TRBD2
ASSPGLAGGLETQY	TRBV5-5	TRBJ2-5	TRBD2
ASSQDRRPQNTEAF	TRBV4-2	TRBJ1-1	.
SAKSPIYGYT	TRBV20-1	TRBJ1-2	.
ASSPHGLAGDEQF	TRBV18	TRBJ2-1	TRBD2
ASSLDDYDYNEQF	TRBV5-1	TRBJ2-1	.
ASSEQGARQPQH	TRBV19	TRBJ1-5	TRBD1
ASGLLGGLNTEAF	TRBV11-3	TRBJ1-1	.
ASRETGGRNTIY	TRBV25-1	TRBJ1-3	TRBD1
ASSQDNGRTGELF	TRBV3-1	TRBJ2-2	.
ASSYGAEAF	TRBV7-9	TRBJ1-1	.
ASSLSLGRSNEQF	TRBV7-2	TRBJ2-1	.
ASSSGQGAMSNTGELF	TRBV11-1	TRBJ2-2	TRBD1
ASSMGLAGVPGELF	TRBV7-9	TRBJ2-2	TRBD2
SATGGSGRQDTQY	TRBV20-1	TRBJ2-3	TRBD2
ASSLETTGELF	TRBV5-1	TRBJ2-2	.
ASSTRDRYAIQY	TRBV6-2/TRBV6-3	TRBJ2-4	TRBD1
ASSSVAGGYNEQF	TRBV27	TRBJ2-1	TRBD2
AISLVTSGDNEQF	TRBV10-3	TRBJ2-1	TRBD2
ASSLVVGDYGYT	TRBV5-1	TRBJ1-2	.
ATSREGMAGWDSGNTIY	TRBV15	TRBJ1-3	.
SANGRSSYNEQF	TRBV20-1	TRBJ2-1	.
ASSVGLAGVNEQF	TRBV5-1	TRBJ2-1	TRBD2
ASSLLGSGRRYSYNEQF	TRBV7-6	TRBJ2-1	TRBD2